The sequence of this TCR beta chain was determined in a study of Graves' ophthalmopathy and Graves' hyperthyroidism. At the level of the study: Peripheral blood sampling preceded any treatment and occurred at initial diagnosis.

This clonotype was counted a few times. The CDR3 consists of 16 residues. In germline, CDR1 is MNHNS, CDR2 SASEGT. The V gene end was trimmed by 6 bases and the J gene end by 3 bases; junction bases not matched to a gene: 8. Fresh peripheral blood (about 9 ml) yielded the PBMCs. RNA transcripts provided the template for amplifying TCR beta CDR3 regions. The first-round RT-PCR employed HTBI primers together with the Qiagen OneStep RT-PCR kit. A multiplex PCR was then performed as the second round. MiXCR, applied by TCRdb to the multiplex PCR reads, yields one record per CDR3 protein. The sample consists of 200,000 to 250,000 distinct CDR3 sequences, roughly 21% of them appearing once.

This receptor was obtained from a woman between 45 and 65 years old with Graves' ophthalmopathy. The chain couples TRBV6-1 to TRBJ2-4; 10 bases are a match to TRBD2. Sequenced: peripheral blood. Written as DNA, the CDR3 is TGTGCCAGCAGCAACCAAGCGGGAGGGGGCAAAAACATTCAGTACTTC. Amino acid sequence: CASSNQAGGGKNIQYF.